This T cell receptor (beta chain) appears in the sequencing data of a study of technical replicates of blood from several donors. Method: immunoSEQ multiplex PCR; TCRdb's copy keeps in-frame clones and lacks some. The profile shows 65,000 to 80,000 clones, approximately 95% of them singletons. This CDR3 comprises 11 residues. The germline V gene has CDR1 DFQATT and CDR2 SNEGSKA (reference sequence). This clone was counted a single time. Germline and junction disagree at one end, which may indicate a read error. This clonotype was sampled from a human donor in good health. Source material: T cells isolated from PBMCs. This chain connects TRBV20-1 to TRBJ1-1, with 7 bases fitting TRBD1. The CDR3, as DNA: TGCAGTGCTAGCAGGGGGGCGTTTAACCTCTTT. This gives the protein CSASRGAFNLF.